This T cell receptor beta chain was retrieved from a study of T cells in pancreatic ductal adenocarcinoma. Study conclusions and caveats: Comparisons of tumor and blood clonality may show falsely lower tumor diversity. Blood clonality (roughly 0.07) did not differ significantly from tumor (approximately 0.1).

Surgery without prior neoadjuvant therapy was the treatment of the selected pancreatic ductal adenocarcinoma patients. The CDR3 runs to 11 residues. The germline V and J ends were trimmed by 7 bases and 10 bases, with 13 bases remaining between them. The germline gives CDR1 SNHLY, CDR2 FYNNEI. Using immunoSEQ multiplex PCR, the repertoire was profiled, and TCRdb retains in-frame clones only, with some absent. The profile covers 97,000 or so clones, with about 95% appearing a single time and about 3% taken by the ten largest. In this sample, this clone is medium-sized. What it binds is unknown. Material for sequencing was PBMCs. The TCR was taken from a human donor with pancreatic ductal adenocarcinoma. The genes are TRBV2 and TRBJ1-2, with D perhaps matching TRBD1 (5 bases). The CDR3 is CASNRGVDYTF. CDR3 in DNA: TGTGCCAGCAATCGGGGGGTGGACTACACCTTC.